The 17 T cell receptor beta chains below were found in one sample sequenced in a study of blood T cell repertoires in COVID-19. Data came from immunoSEQ multiplex PCR; TCRdb stores just in-frame clones and leaves some out. The sample yields some 56,000 clones, approximately 80% seen once. Material: peripheral blood. The receptors here all came from a woman older than 75 with acute or convalescent COVID-19.

The chain is built from TRBV12-5 and TRBJ2-3, with 14 bases fitting TRBD2. The germline V gene has CDR1 LGHNT and CDR2 FRNRAP. CDR3 size: 17 residues. After removal of 5 bases from V and 2 bases from J, the junction contained 6 bases not matched to a gene. The CDR3: CASGLGLAGGYTDTQYF. CDR3 coding DNA: TGTGCTAGTGGTCTTGGACTAGCGGGGGGATACACAGATACGCAGTATTTT.

This sequence joins TRBV11-3 and TRBJ1-3; D not certain. Per the germline V gene, CDR1 is SGHNT and CDR2 is YENEEA. The length of the CDR3 is 13 residues. Trimming left V 5 bases short and J 1 base short, with 6 bases between. The CDR3 here is CASSRGSGNTIYF. The CDR3 DNA is TGTGCCAGCAGCAGAGGGTCTGGAAACACCATATATTTT.

The rearrangement links TRBV10-2 to TRBJ1-4, with D perhaps matching TRBD1 (5 bases). Per the germline V gene, CDR1 is WSHSY and CDR2 is SAAADI. The CDR3 is 15 amino acids. Trimming left V 6 bases short and J 8 bases short, with 19 bases between. CDR3 in DNA: TGCGCCAGCAGGACCACCTCCGGTCGGGGGGAAAAACTGTTTTTT. This codes for CASRTTSGRGEKLFF.

This clone was found once. CDR3 bases: TGTGCCAGCAGCCAGGGACAGGGATTTACCTACGAGCAGTACTTC. This encodes CASSQGQGFTYEQYF. The genes are TRBV11-3 and TRBJ2-7; the match to TRBD1 covers 9 bases. V trimming: 5 bases; J trimming: 2 bases; junction bases outside the gene matches: 7. Germline V gives CDR1 SGHNT, CDR2 YENEEA. The CDR3 totals 15 residues.

The CDR3, as DNA: TGTGCCAGCAGCCCCGACAGGGGGAGCTACAATGAGCAGTTCTTC. This sequence encodes CASSPDRGSYNEQFF. The rearrangement links TRBV7-2 to TRBJ2-1, with TRBD1 matching 9 bases. CDR1 is SGHTA and CDR2 is FQGNSA in the germline V gene. Unmatched junction bases numbered 5, after V lost 5 bases and J lost 3 bases. The CDR3 runs to 15 residues.

This chain uses TRBV29-1 with TRBJ1-1; D possibly corresponds to TRBD1 (6 bases). Germline V CDR1 and CDR2: SQVTM, ANQGSEA. V shed 6 bases and J shed 6 bases, with 8 bases lying between them. This CDR3 spans 10 amino acids. CDR3 DNA: TGCAGCGTACAGGGCCCTGAAGCTTTCTTT. It translates to CSVQGPEAFF.

This sequence joins TRBV9 and TRBJ2-2, with D possibly matching TRBD2 (5 bases). The CDR3 is 15 residues long. Germline V gene lookup returns CDR1 SGDLS and CDR2 YYNGEE. With 4 bases removed from V and 2 bases from J, the gap between germline ends came to 12 bases. In nucleotides, the CDR3 is TGTGCCAGCAGCTCCCGGACTGCTAACACCGGGGAGCTGTTTTTT. The encoded protein is CASSSRTANTGELFF.

This chain links TRBV11-3 with TRBJ2-1, with TRBD2 matching over 15 bases. Per germline, CDR1 SGHNT and CDR2 YENEEA. Losses at the gene ends were 2 bases for V and 7 bases for J; bases not matched to a gene: 15. The CDR3 is made up of 20 amino acids. DNA of the CDR3: TGTGCCAGCAGCTTACTCCCGCGGACTAGCGGGGGGGCTAGGCGGAATGAGCAGTTCTTC. Encoded protein: CASSLLPRTSGGARRNEQFF.

The CDR3 DNA reads as TGTGCCAGTAGTGACAGGAGCCTGAAGGCTTTCTTT. Protein product: CASSDRSLKAFF. This chain links TRBV19 with TRBJ1-1, with D possibly TRBD1 on 6 matching bases. Germline-derived CDR1 and CDR2 are LNHDA and SQIVND (reference sequence). V was shortened by 5 bases and J by 11 bases, with 15 bases between the two germline ends. CDR3 length: 12 residues.

CDR3 bases: TGTGCCAGCAGCCAAGTACCAAAACAGGGTGTAGGAGAGACCCAGTACTTC. Amino acids: CASSQVPKQGVGETQYF. The chain uses TRBV14 and TRBJ2-5; tentative D call: TRBD1 (6 bases). The germline V gene encodes CDR1 SGHDN and CDR2 FVKESK. V was trimmed by 1 base and J by 4 bases, leaving 19 bases between them. This CDR3 has 17 residues.

The table lists this clone with a few counts. The J gene is TRBJ2-7, the V gene TRBV2; D call uncertain. The length of the CDR3 is 10 residues. The ends were cut back, 4 bases at V and 7 bases at J, with 5 bases in the middle. CDR1 is SNHLY, CDR2 FYNNEI, per germline. The CDR3 sequence: CASSVEEQYF. The CDR3 region has the DNA TGTGCCAGCAGTGTAGAAGAGCAGTACTTC.

This chain links TRBV12-3 or TRBV12-4 with TRBJ1-2; no reliable D call. V was trimmed by 3 bases and J by 8 bases, leaving 13 bases between them. The CDR3 covers 13 residues. In DNA form, the CDR3 reads TGTGCCAGCAGTTTTGAGGGTTTTAACGGCTACACCTTC. Encoded protein: CASSFEGFNGYTF.

This chain connects TRBV2 to TRBJ1-3; TRBD1 is a possible D gene (6 bases). Per germline, CDR1 SNHLY and CDR2 FYNNEI. Trimming removed 2 bases at V and 2 bases at J, with 10 bases between. The CDR3 length is 15 residues. The DNA of the CDR3 is TGTGCCAGCAGTGAACACGGGGGGCCTGGAAACACCATATATTTT. Translation gives CASSEHGGPGNTIYF.

The CDR3 loop is CASSPGQGGNSPLHF. The CDR3 region has the DNA TGTGCCAGCAGCCCCGGACAGGGCGGGAATTCACCCCTCCACTTT. V gene TRBV9 combines with J gene TRBJ1-6; 8 bases match TRBD1. This CDR3 is built from 15 residues. Trimming cost V 4 bases and J 7 bases; bases outside gene matches: 7. Germline V gives CDR1 SGDLS, CDR2 YYNGEE.

The chain links TRBV1 to TRBJ1-2; TRBD1 was called by the table and not checked on the DNA. TRBV1 is assigned pseudogene status. This CDR3 has 15 residues. CDR3 sequence (DNA): TGCACCAGCAGCCAGGGCTCGGACAGATTCTATGGCTACACCTTC. Translated: CTSSQGSDRFYGYTF.

V gene TRBV19 combines with J gene TRBJ1-1, with 10 bases lining up with TRBD1. The CDR3 is 14 residues long. V was pared by 8 bases and J by 3 bases, with 6 bases of the junction left unmatched. Per the germline V gene, CDR1 is LNHDA and CDR2 is SQIVND (reference sequence). The DNA for the CDR3 is TGTGCCAGTTGGGACAGGGGTTTATACACTGAAGCTTTCTTT. Protein sequence: CASWDRGLYTEAFF.

This chain links TRBV27 with TRBJ1-2; the D gene is possibly TRBD1 (5 bases). The ends were cut back, 6 bases at V and 8 bases at J, with 13 bases in the middle. The CDR3 totals 12 residues. In germline, CDR1 is MNHEY, CDR2 SMNVEV (reference sequence). CDR3 sequence (DNA): TGTGCCAGCAGGGCCATTCGGGGGGGCTACACCTTC. Amino acids: CASRAIRGGYTF.